This T cell receptor beta chain was obtained from a study of CD4 T cells in relation to SARS-CoV-2 and coronaviruses. As for this clone: No antigen is known for it.

The data were produced by immunoSEQ multiplex PCR, yet TCRdb's version contains in-frame clones alone and is incomplete. The table shows 25,000 or so clones, with 75% to 80% occurring only once. The CDR3 is 16 residues long. Per the germline V gene, CDR1 is SGDLS and CDR2 is YYNGEE. The V end was cut by 3 bases, the J end by 2 bases, with 16 bases between. The unexposed donors gave CD4+ T cells in 2011-2018, prior to COVID-19. The cells were cultured for around ten days before CD4+ T cells were isolated. As cell numbers allowed, unexposed-donor CD4+ T cells faced SARS-CoV-2 S/N and four cold-coronavirus spikes. Broader study findings: The cross-reactivity analysis covered only spike protein, not other viral proteins.

V is TRBV9 and J is TRBJ2-3; the D gene is possibly TRBD2 (5 bases). The receptor comes from a human donor in good health. The sample taken for sequencing was CD4+ T cells from PBMCs, cultured in vitro. CDR3 sequence (DNA): TGTGCCAGCAGCGCCCACGTGAAACTAGTCACAGATACGCAGTATTTT. Translating it yields CASSAHVKLVTDTQYF.